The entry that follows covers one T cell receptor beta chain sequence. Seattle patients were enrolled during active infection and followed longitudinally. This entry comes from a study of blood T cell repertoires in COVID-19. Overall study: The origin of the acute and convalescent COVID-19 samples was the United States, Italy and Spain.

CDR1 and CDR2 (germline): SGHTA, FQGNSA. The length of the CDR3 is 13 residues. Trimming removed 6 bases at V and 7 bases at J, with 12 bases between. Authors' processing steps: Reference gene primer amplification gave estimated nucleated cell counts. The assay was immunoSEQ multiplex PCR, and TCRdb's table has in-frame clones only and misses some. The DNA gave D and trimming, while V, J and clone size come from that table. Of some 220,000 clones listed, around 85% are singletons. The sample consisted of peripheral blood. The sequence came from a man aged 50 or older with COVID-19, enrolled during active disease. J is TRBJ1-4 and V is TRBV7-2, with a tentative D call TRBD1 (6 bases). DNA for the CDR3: TGTGCCAGCAGTCAGGGGTTCGGTGAAAAACTGTTTTTT. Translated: CASSQGFGEKLFF. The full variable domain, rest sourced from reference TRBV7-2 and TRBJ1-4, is GAGVSQSPSNKVTEKGKDVELRCDPISGHTALYWYRQSLGQGLEFLIYFQGNSAPDKSGLPSDRFSAERTGGSVSTLTIQRTQQEDSAVYLCASSQGFGEKLFFGSGTQLSVL.